The following is a T cell receptor (beta chain) sequence with its context. The data originate from a study of T cell changes during pregnancy in multiple sclerosis. Data came from immunoSEQ multiplex PCR; TCRdb stores just in-frame clones and leaves some out. The table includes 46,000 or so clones, roughly 90% detected once. CDR1 is SGHTS and CDR2 is YDEGEE in the germline V gene. CDR3 length: 14 amino acids. The junction had 2 bases not matched to a gene; V was cut back by 0 bases and J by 6 bases. The chain uses TRBV5-8 and TRBJ2-1; 8 bases line up with TRBD2. Sample: peripheral blood, taken in the second trimester of pregnancy. The sequence derives from a female donor in good health, enrolled as a control in a pregnancy study. The CDR3, as DNA: TGTGCCAGCAGCTTGGTGGCGGGGGGCAATGAGCAGTTCTTC. Its translation is CASSLVAGGNEQFF.